Following are 8 T cell receptor beta chains from one sample sequenced in a study of T-cell reconstitution after alpha-beta-depleted transplantation in children. Preparing the TCRbeta library involved the use of unique molecular identifiers. One entry per CDR3 protein, called by TCRdb with MiXCR from the PCR reads. The table lists over 120,000 distinct CDR3 sequences, roughly 8.8% of them singletons. The sequenced sample was PBMCs, mostly from graft donor cells, obtained 180 days after TCRalphabeta/CD19-depleted stem cell transplant. These TCRs come from a female patient aged 2 to 10 who had a stem cell transplant for congenital amegakaryocytic thrombocytopenia, so the T cells may come from the graft donor.

Worth noting for this clonotype: Possible read error: a much larger clone is one base away. The CDR3 sequence is CSVGQGEQPQHF. In DNA form, the CDR3 reads TGCAGCGTGGGACAGGGGGAGCAGCCCCAGCATTTT. V usage is TRBV29-1 and J usage is TRBJ1-5, with 11 bases that match TRBD1. The CDR3 covers 12 residues. Per germline, CDR1 SQVTM and CDR2 ANQGSEA. Losses at the gene ends were 6 bases for V and 7 bases for J; bases not matched to a gene: 2.

A remark on this clonotype: A much larger clone lies a single base off, so this may be a read error. It is unclear where the CDR3 begins or ends on the DNA, so no DNA is shown, and the CDR3 is as TCRdb lists it. The J gene is TRBJ2-5, the V gene TRBV27. The CDR3 spans 16 residues, counting both ends. Germline lookup yields CDR1 MNHEY and CDR2 SMNVEV (reference sequence). This chain's CDR3 is CASSLSRNWGFGTRYF.

The chain is built from TRBV15 and TRBJ2-5; 10 bases line up with TRBD2. This CDR3 is 16 amino acids long. The germline V gene has CDR1 LNHNV and CDR2 YYDKDF (reference sequence). V shed 8 bases, J shed 5 bases, and the junction held 14 bases outside the gene matches. CDR3 nucleotides: TGTGCCACCGAAAGAACTAGCGGGGTTAATCGGGAGACCCAGTACTTC. It codes for CATERTSGVNRETQYF.

This clonotype came up a few times. CDR3 residues: CASSSGIAYEQYF. CDR3 nucleotide sequence: TGTGCCAGCAGCTCGGGAATTGCTTACGAGCAGTACTTC. The chain joins TRBV7-9 to TRBJ2-7, with a tentative D call TRBD2 (5 bases). The germline CDR1 and CDR2 sequences are SEHNR and FQNEAQ (reference sequence). Trimming pared 4 bases from V and 4 bases from J, leaving 11 bases between. CDR3 length: 13 amino acids.

This clonotype was found a few times. The chain combines TRBV27 with TRBJ1-5; D uncertain. Trimming stripped 3 bases from V and 6 bases from J, with 12 bases between. CDR1 MNHEY and CDR2 SMNVEV come from the germline V gene (reference sequence). The CDR3 has 14 residues. CDR3 bases: TGTGCCAGCAGTTTGGACGGAACCGGTCAGCCCCAGCATTTT. Residues: CASSLDGTGQPQHF.

This clonotype was recorded at least ten times. The chain carries TRBV7-2 and TRBJ2-3; D uncertain. This CDR3 spans 15 amino acids. Germline CDR1 is SGHTA and CDR2 is FQGNSA. Trimming removed 2 bases at V and 0 bases at J, with 9 bases between. The DNA of the CDR3 is TGTGCCAGCAGCTTAAGAGCCACTAGCACAGATACGCAGTATTTT. Translation gives CASSLRATSTDTQYF.

This clonotype was counted many times. The rearrangement joins TRBV20-1 to TRBJ1-4, with 9 nucleotides matching TRBD1. V gave up 0 bases and J gave up 7 bases; unmatched junction bases: 0. Germline assignment: CDR1 DFQATT and CDR2 SNEGSKA (reference sequence). The CDR3 length is 13 residues. The CDR3, as DNA: TGCAGTGCTAGAGAGACAGGGGGTGAAAAACTGTTTTTT. It encodes CSARETGGEKLFF.

The rearrangement joins TRBV30 to TRBJ2-1; D ambiguous. The CDR3 has 10 amino acids. Germline V gene lookup returns CDR1 GTSNPN and CDR2 SVGIG (reference sequence). Trimming removed 8 bases from V and 3 bases from J, with 5 bases in between. CDR3 sequence: CATNYNEQFF. CDR3 sequence (DNA): TGTGCCACTAACTACAATGAGCAGTTCTTC.